This is a list of T cell receptor beta chains from one sample in a study of human T cells and chemical hapten exposure. TCRdb passed the 5' RACE reads through MiXCR, listing each CDR3 protein once. Of under 150,000 distinct CDR3 sequences in the sample, roughly a fifth were seen once. These receptors were collected from a human donor in good health. CDR3s include the opening cysteine and the closing phenylalanine or tryptophan. D genes are given only for firm matches. Size values are once, few and many counts, or a class for expanded clones, and some rows have none.

j_gene: TRBJ2-6
v_gene: TRBV12-3/TRBV12-4
abundance: .
d_gene: .
CDR3aa: CASSLEPLAGANVLTF
CDR3nt: TGTGCCAGCAGTTTAGAACCCCTCGCTGGGGCCAACGTCCTGACTTTC

j_gene: TRBJ2-7
v_gene: TRBV29-1
abundance: many
d_gene: .
CDR3aa: CSVGAGQHDYGEQYF
CDR3nt: TGCAGCGTTGGAGCAGGACAGCACGACTATGGCGAGCAGTACTTC

j_gene: TRBJ1-2
v_gene: TRBV21-1
abundance: few
d_gene: .
CDR3aa: CASSIPGGWSEDYGYTF
CDR3nt: TGTGCCAGCAGCATTCCTGGCGGGTGGAGTGAGGACTATGGCTACACCTTC

j_gene: TRBJ1-1
v_gene: TRBV5-1
abundance: few
d_gene: TRBD1
CDR3aa: CASRPGQGANEAFF
CDR3nt: TGCGCCAGCAGACCGGGACAGGGGGCGAATGAAGCTTTCTTT

j_gene: TRBJ2-7
v_gene: TRBV20-1
abundance: .
d_gene: TRBD1
CDR3aa: CSASVGRGLYEQYF
CDR3nt: TGCAGTGCTAGCGTCGGCAGGGGGTTATACGAGCAGTACTTC

j_gene: TRBJ2-5
v_gene: TRBV9
abundance: few
d_gene: .
CDR3aa: CASSVEGSGGETQYF
CDR3nt: TGTGCCAGCAGCGTAGAGGGATCGGGTGGAGAGACCCAGTACTTC

j_gene: TRBJ2-3
v_gene: TRBV18
abundance: few
d_gene: .
CDR3aa: CASSPWDTQYF
CDR3nt: TGTGCCAGCTCACCTTGGGATACGCAGTATTTT

j_gene: TRBJ1-5
v_gene: TRBV20-1
abundance: .
d_gene: TRBD1
CDR3aa: CSARDRLSNQPQHF
CDR3nt: TGCAGTGCTAGGGACAGGCTTAGCAATCAGCCCCAGCATTTT

j_gene: TRBJ2-7
v_gene: TRBV6-5
abundance: many
d_gene: TRBD2
CDR3aa: CASNLAGGYEQYF
CDR3nt: TGTGCCAGCAATCTAGCGGGAGGCTACGAGCAGTACTTC

j_gene: TRBJ2-3
v_gene: TRBV9
abundance: many
d_gene: TRBD2
CDR3aa: CASSVGGLALTDTQYF
CDR3nt: TGTGCCAGCAGCGTAGGGGGACTAGCGCTCACAGATACGCAGTATTTT

j_gene: TRBJ2-1
v_gene: TRBV10-3
abundance: few
d_gene: TRBD2
CDR3aa: CAISDGAGGSYNEQFF
CDR3nt: TGTGCCATCAGTGACGGTGCGGGAGGTTCCTACAATGAGCAGTTCTTC

j_gene: TRBJ2-7
v_gene: TRBV3-1
abundance: few
d_gene: TRBD2
CDR3aa: CASSQGAGTSGFRSSYEQYF
CDR3nt: TGTGCCAGCAGTCAGGGGGCGGGGACTAGCGGTTTCAGGAGCTCCTACGAGCAGTACTTC

j_gene: TRBJ1-6
v_gene: TRBV5-6
abundance: .
d_gene: TRBD1
CDR3aa: CASSRDRSSYNSPLHF
CDR3nt: TGTGCCAGCAGTCGGGACAGGAGCTCCTATAATTCACCCCTCCACTTT

j_gene: TRBJ1-1
v_gene: TRBV5-1
abundance: .
d_gene: TRBD1
CDR3aa: CASSLDGTGGAWGEAFF
CDR3nt: TGCGCCAGCAGCTTGGATGGGACAGGGGGCGCGTGGGGTGAAGCTTTCTTT

j_gene: TRBJ2-3
v_gene: TRBV20-1
abundance: many
d_gene: .
CDR3aa: CSAPPRVTDTQYF
CDR3nt: TGCAGTGCCCCCCCGAGAGTCACAGATACGCAGTATTTT

j_gene: TRBJ1-5
v_gene: TRBV5-6
abundance: few
d_gene: TRBD1
CDR3aa: CASSFGTGGNQPQHF
CDR3nt: TGCGCCAGCAGCTTTGGGACAGGGGGCAATCAGCCCCAGCATTTT

j_gene: TRBJ2-2
v_gene: TRBV6-1
abundance: .
d_gene: TRBD2
CDR3aa: CASSGLAGPNTGELFF
CDR3nt: TGTGCCAGCAGTGGGTTAGCGGGACCGAACACCGGGGAGCTGTTTTTT

j_gene: TRBJ2-2
v_gene: TRBV11-1
abundance: once
d_gene: .
CDR3aa: CASSLAGVANTGELFF
CDR3nt: TGTGCCAGCAGCTTAGCGGGGGTCGCGAACACCGGGGAGCTGTTTTTT

j_gene: TRBJ2-7
v_gene: TRBV30
abundance: .
d_gene: .
CDR3aa: CAWSTGYEQYF
CDR3nt: TGTGCCTGGAGTACAGGCTACGAGCAGTACTTC

j_gene: TRBJ1-1
v_gene: TRBV3-1
abundance: .
d_gene: .
CDR3aa: CASSRGGAEAFF
CDR3nt: TGTGCCAGCAGCCGGGGAGGGGCTGAAGCTTTCTTT

j_gene: TRBJ1-3
v_gene: TRBV19
abundance: .
d_gene: .
CDR3aa: CASSIGQISGNTIYF
CDR3nt: TGTGCCAGTAGTATTGGACAAATCTCTGGAAACACCATATATTTT

j_gene: TRBJ2-1
v_gene: TRBV5-5
abundance: .
d_gene: .
CDR3aa: CASSPDFPVSYNEQFF
CDR3nt: TGTGCCAGCAGCCCCGACTTCCCGGTCTCCTACAATGAGCAGTTCTTC

j_gene: TRBJ1-6
v_gene: TRBV28
abundance: .
d_gene: .
CDR3aa: CASSYISGDNSPLHF
CDR3nt: TGTGCCAGCAGCTATATTTCGGGAGATAATTCACCCCTCCACTTT

j_gene: TRBJ2-1
v_gene: TRBV30
abundance: .
d_gene: TRBD1
CDR3aa: CAWSKGTGEWNEQFF
CDR3nt: TGTGCCTGGAGCAAAGGGACAGGCGAGTGGAATGAGCAGTTCTTC

j_gene: TRBJ2-3
v_gene: TRBV5-1
abundance: .
d_gene: .
CDR3aa: CASSLVVSRGSTDTQYF
CDR3nt: TGCGCCAGCAGCTTGGTGGTATCCCGCGGTAGCACAGATACGCAGTATTTT

j_gene: TRBJ2-4
v_gene: TRBV28
abundance: .
d_gene: TRBD1
CDR3aa: CASSLRQGKNIQYF
CDR3nt: TGTGCCAGCAGTTTAAGACAGGGGAAAAACATTCAGTACTTC

j_gene: TRBJ2-3
v_gene: TRBV27
abundance: few
d_gene: .
CDR3aa: CASSLRGSTDTQYF
CDR3nt: TGTGCCAGCAGTTTGAGGGGATCTACAGATACGCAGTATTTT

j_gene: TRBJ1-1
v_gene: TRBV30
abundance: .
d_gene: .
CDR3aa: CAWSPPGGNTEAFF
CDR3nt: TGTGCCTGGAGTCCTCCTGGGGGTAACACTGAAGCTTTCTTT

j_gene: TRBJ1-2
v_gene: TRBV29-1
abundance: .
d_gene: TRBD1
CDR3aa: CSASGQANYGYTF
CDR3nt: TGCAGCGCCTCAGGACAGGCGAACTATGGCTACACCTTC

j_gene: TRBJ1-5
v_gene: TRBV7-8
abundance: .
d_gene: .
CDR3aa: CASSLGSWGQPQHF
CDR3nt: TGTGCCAGCAGCTTAGGGTCCTGGGGGCAGCCCCAGCATTTT

j_gene: TRBJ1-1
v_gene: TRBV12-3/TRBV12-4
abundance: .
d_gene: TRBD1
CDR3aa: CASSFGTEGGSWHTEAFF
CDR3nt: TGTGCCAGCAGTTTTGGGACAGAAGGGGGGAGTTGGCACACTGAAGCTTTCTTT

j_gene: TRBJ2-3
v_gene: TRBV9
abundance: .
d_gene: TRBD2
CDR3aa: CASSVGTSGRAGATGTQYF
CDR3nt: TGTGCCAGCAGCGTAGGGACTAGCGGGAGAGCGGGGGCTACGGGTACGCAGTATTTT

j_gene: TRBJ1-4
v_gene: TRBV7-9
abundance: many
d_gene: TRBD1
CDR3aa: CASSGGQGGEKLFF
CDR3nt: TGTGCCAGCAGCGGCGGACAGGGCGGTGAAAAACTGTTTTTT

j_gene: TRBJ2-7
v_gene: TRBV15
abundance: few
d_gene: TRBD1
CDR3aa: CATSRLRSFRDRELPEQYF
CDR3nt: TGTGCCACCAGCAGACTACGCTCCTTCCGGGACAGGGAGTTACCCGAGCAGTACTTC

j_gene: TRBJ2-2
v_gene: TRBV5-1
abundance: few
d_gene: TRBD2
CDR3aa: CASSSPGLATPGELFF
CDR3nt: TGCGCCAGCAGCTCACCGGGACTAGCGACCCCCGGGGAGCTGTTTTTT

j_gene: TRBJ2-3
v_gene: TRBV29-1
abundance: few
d_gene: .
CDR3aa: CSVLVLDREVTDTQYF
CDR3nt: TGCAGCGTTCTAGTTCTCGACAGGGAGGTTACAGATACGCAGTATTTT

j_gene: TRBJ2-7
v_gene: TRBV28
abundance: few
d_gene: TRBD1
CDR3aa: CASSLWRTGANYEQYF
CDR3nt: TGTGCCAGCAGTTTATGGCGGACAGGGGCGAACTACGAGCAGTACTTC

j_gene: TRBJ2-7
v_gene: TRBV9
abundance: few
d_gene: .
CDR3aa: CASSVRRDRDEQYF
CDR3nt: TGTGCCAGCAGCGTACGGCGGGATCGGGACGAGCAGTACTTC

j_gene: TRBJ2-2
v_gene: TRBV24-1
abundance: .
d_gene: .
CDR3aa: CASGQGIGELFF
CDR3nt: TGTGCCTCCGGGCAAGGGATCGGGGAGCTGTTTTTT

j_gene: TRBJ2-7
v_gene: TRBV12-3/TRBV12-4
abundance: .
d_gene: .
CDR3aa: CASGMGPGGNEQYF
CDR3nt: TGTGCCAGCGGCATGGGGCCCGGCGGGAACGAGCAGTACTTC